The T cell receptor (beta chain) under discussion was sequenced for a study of T cells in Graves' hyperthyroidism and ophthalmopathy. The table lists this clonotype with many counts. Between the trimmed V and J ends, which lost 9 bases and 3 bases, there was a span of 24 bases. The CDR3 sequence is 16 residues long. CDR1 MDHEN and CDR2 SYDVKM come from the germline V gene. There were TCR beta CDR3 regions amplified from RNA transcripts. The TCR CDR3 first-round RT-PCR relied on the HTBI primer set. TCRdb re-called the multiplex PCR reads through MiXCR, storing one row per CDR3 protein. Among fewer than 650,000 distinct CDR3 sequences, around 15% were seen once, and the ten largest hold more than 11%. Stability of Graves' hyperthyroidism was defined as absent ophthalmopathy progression within 18 months.

The sequence was obtained from a woman in her forties with Graves' hyperthyroidism. The sequenced material came from blood. The chain carries TRBV28 and TRBJ2-7; perhaps TRBD1 as D (6 bases). The CDR3 region is CARGVSGVQDFYEQYF. The CDR3 DNA is TGTGCCAGGGGGGTGTCAGGGGTCCAAGACTTCTACGAGCAGTACTTC.